In this sample, the clone carrying this T cell receptor (beta chain) turned up once. The antigen is not known. The data derive from a study of cytomegalovirus exposure and HLA in healthy donors. Study observations and caveats: V- and J-gene trimming in TCR beta was tied to a missense DCLRE1C variant by an analysis performed later. Rarity characterized most TCR sequences, yet some public TCRs appeared in many donors. CMV serostatus alone was available as immune exposure information. What a later analysis reportedly showed was that an Asian-associated ancestry cluster had fewer N-insertions than the roughly 670-donor mean.

Between the trimmed V and J ends, which lost 0 bases and 4 bases, there was a span of 13 bases. Per the germline V gene, CDR1 is LGHNA and CDR2 is YNFKEQ. This CDR3 spans 15 amino acids. Primers included in the PCR were 60 Vbeta and 13 Jbeta primers. Here immunoSEQ multiplex PCR was the method, and the copy in TCRdb shows in-frame clones only, minus some. Of just under 95,000 clones listed, roughly 80% are singletons. The chain carries TRBV4-2 and TRBJ2-7, with D unresolved. The receptor was derived from a girl aged 2 to 10 in good health and CMV-seropositive. Sequenced input: PBMCs. CDR3 loop: CASSQESGFLYEQYF. The CDR3 DNA reads as TGTGCCAGCAGCCAAGAGTCGGGTTTCCTTTACGAGCAGTACTTC.